The T cell receptor beta chain described here comes from a study of radiotherapy plus CTLA-4 blockade in lung cancer. Notes on the study in general: The study found tumor-derived TCR clones expanded in blood after radiotherapy plus ipilimumab.

In chemo-refractory metastatic non-small-cell lung cancer, patients got ipilimumab CTLA-4 blockade together with focal radiation. Measured with immunoSEQ multiplex PCR; TCRdb has only the in-frame clones, and not every one. Of some 60,000 clones in the sample, less than 80% were seen once. This CDR3 has 14 residues. The V end was cut by 2 bases, the J end by 0 bases, with 10 bases between. CDR1 and CDR2 (germline): GTSNPN, SVGIG (reference sequence). Comment on this clone: As yet, its antigen is unknown.

The sequencing here drew on peripheral blood, taken from a patient treated with radiotherapy plus ipilimumab. This receptor was taken from a human donor with non-small cell lung cancer who had a complete response to radiotherapy plus ipilimumab. This chain links TRBV30 with TRBJ1-1, with D perhaps TRBD1 (5 bases). DNA of the CDR3: TGTGCCTGGAGTACCAGGGCCCTGAACACTGAAGCTTTCTTT. This sequence encodes CAWSTRALNTEAFF.